Sequencing of this T cell receptor (beta chain) was carried out in a study of blood T cells in healthy people across ages. Study-level points and caveats: Age showed a roughly linear inverse relationship with TCR beta diversity per million T cells. Unsorted PBMC material precluded a definitive naive versus antigen-experienced comparison.

This clonotype occurred once. The antigen is undetermined. Combining a sample-barcoded 5' primer with a J-beta primer mix, a second PCR ran for roughly 7 to 11 cycles. Each CDR3 protein is one row after TCRdb ran MiXCR on the 5' RACE reads. The table records 700,000 to 850,000 distinct CDR3 sequences, approximately 53% of them present only once. The V and J ends lost 0 bases and 10 bases, in that order; junction bases with no gene match: 10. Germline CDR1 SGHRS, CDR2 YFSETQ. The CDR3 is made up of 15 amino acids. The sequenced sample was blood. The sequence was obtained from an elderly man in good health. The chain links TRBV5-1 to TRBJ2-7; 10 bases are shared with TRBD2. The CDR3 here is CASSLASGSREPQYF. DNA of the CDR3: TGCGCCAGCAGCTTGGCTAGCGGGAGTCGGGAACCCCAGTACTTC.